This T cell receptor (beta chain) was identified in a study of T cell responses to AZD1222 COVID-19 vaccine. Findings and limits, study-wide: Among the donors, most were white British and more were female, and clonal diversity was possibly underestimated. Epitopes outside B.1.351 and B.1.1.7 mutated regions reportedly drew nearly half of spike TCRs. Repertoire collection took place solely once the T cell response had peaked.

Assay: immunoSEQ multiplex PCR; the TCRdb copy retains only in-frame clones and omits some. In the table there are 60,000 to 80,000 clones, 60% to 85% of which are singletons. This clone has a count of ten or more. What it binds is not known. Trimming took 5 bases from V and 4 from J; bases not matched to a gene: 11. The CDR3 contains 17 residues. Germline CDR1 SEHNR, CDR2 FQNEAQ (reference sequence). This sequence joins TRBV7-9 and TRBJ2-1; TRBD2 matches 10 bases. This receptor was obtained from an adult who received the AZD1222 COVID-19 vaccine. The sequenced sample was peripheral blood, obtained 28 days after the second AZD1222 dose. This CDR3 is CASSPSRLAGGYNEQFF. CDR3 nucleotide sequence: TGTGCCAGCAGCCCCTCCCGGTTAGCGGGGGGTTACAATGAGCAGTTCTTC.